These T cell receptor beta chains were read from a single sample in a study of T cells after posttransplantation cyclophosphamide. The method was immunoSEQ multiplex PCR; TCRdb's version includes in-frame clones alone and lacks a portion of them. This record lists 23,000 or so clones, none seen once only, and the top ten clones contain around 7%. Sequences were obtained from PBMCs. These receptors all stem from an older woman in good health, CMV-negative, and a related stem cell transplant donor. The CDR3 runs from the conserved cysteine through the conserved F or W. D genes are given only for firm matches. Clone size is given for some rows only: seen once, a few or many times, or a class if the clone is expanded.

>many|TRBJ2-7|.|TRBV27
CASSLTDRFYEQYF
TGTGCCAGCAGTTTGACGGACAGATTCTACGAGCAGTACTTC
>many|TRBJ2-1|TRBD2|TRBV7-8
CASSQGLAGGPYNEQFF
TGTGCCAGCAGCCAAGGTTTAGCGGGAGGGCCGTACAATGAGCAGTTCTTC
>many|TRBJ2-1|.|TRBV28
CASSLPTSYNEQFF
TGTGCCAGCAGTTTACCGACTAGCTACAATGAGCAGTTCTTC
>many|TRBJ2-2|.|TRBV14
CASSQEIVGELFF
TGTGCCAGCAGCCAAGAAATAGTGGGGGAGCTGTTTTTT
>many|TRBJ2-5|.|TRBV7-8
CASNSGSYNQETQYF
TGTGCCAGCAACTCGGGGTCGTACAACCAAGAGACCCAGTACTTC
>.|TRBJ2-7|.|TRBV5-4
CASSPGTSEQYF
TGTGCCAGCAGCCCCGGGACTTCCGAGCAGTACTTC
>many|TRBJ1-2|TRBD1|TRBV2
CASRRQGANYGYTF
TGTGCCAGCAGACGACAGGGGGCCAACTATGGCTACACCTTC
>many|TRBJ2-2|.|TRBV7-9
CASSPGGTGELFF
TGTGCCAGCAGTCCCGGGGGCACCGGGGAGCTGTTTTTT
>many|TRBJ2-3|TRBD2|TRBV10-3
CAISVLAGGSTQYF
TGTGCCATCAGTGTACTAGCGGGAGGGTCTACGCAGTATTTT
>many|TRBJ2-1|TRBD2|TRBV19
CASSIDRLAGGNEQFF
TGTGCCAGTAGTATAGATCGTCTAGCGGGGGGCAATGAGCAGTTCTTC
>many|TRBJ2-2|TRBD1|TRBV5-1
CASSRNGQANTGELFF
TGCGCCAGCAGCCGCAACGGACAGGCGAACACCGGGGAGCTGTTTTTT
>many|TRBJ2-2|TRBD1|TRBV5-1
CASSPLFLTGTGELFF
TGCGCCAGCAGCCCCCTCTTCCTGACAGGGACCGGGGAGCTGTTTTTT
>.|TRBJ2-3|TRBD1|TRBV7-9
CASSLDRGDTQYF
TGTGCCAGCAGCCTCGACAGGGGAGATACGCAGTATTTT
>few|TRBJ1-2|TRBD1|TRBV7-8
CASSLEGGTGFYGYTF
TGTGCCAGCAGCTTAGAGGGCGGGACAGGGTTTTATGGCTACACCTTC
>many|TRBJ1-6|TRBD1|TRBV9
CASSGTGDSYNSPLHF
TGTGCCAGCAGCGGGACAGGGGACAGCTATAATTCACCCCTCCACTTT
>many|TRBJ1-6|.|TRBV27
CASSLSVRVDNSPLHF
TGTGCCAGCAGTTTATCAGTCAGGGTGGATAATTCACCCCTCCACTTT
>many|TRBJ2-1|.|TRBV10-1
CASSEIGFPFNEQFF
TGCGCCAGCAGTGAGATTGGCTTCCCGTTTAATGAGCAGTTCTTC
>many|TRBJ1-1|.|TRBV10-3
CASGKGRDTEAFF
TGTGCCTCCGGGAAGGGTCGTGATACTGAAGCTTTCTTT
>many|TRBJ2-5|TRBD2|TRBV9
CASSFQGLAGGKETQYF
TGTGCCAGCAGCTTCCAGGGACTAGCGGGAGGAAAAGAGACCCAGTACTTC
>many|TRBJ1-6|.|TRBV4-1
CASSGSPNSPLHF
TGCGCCAGCAGTGGTAGCCCCAATTCACCCCTCCACTTT
>many|TRBJ2-5|TRBD1|TRBV7-2
CASSSPGQERGTQYF
TGTGCCAGCAGCTCCCCGGGACAGGAGCGAGGGACCCAGTACTTC
>many|TRBJ1-1|TRBD1|TRBV29-1
CSVAGTELNTEAFF
TGCAGCGTGGCCGGGACAGAGTTGAACACTGAAGCTTTCTTT
>many|TRBJ1-2|TRBD1|TRBV10-2
CASSGTGGNGYTF
TGCGCCAGCAGTGGAACAGGGGGCAATGGCTACACCTTC
>many|TRBJ1-1|.|TRBV19
CASSPTPQGVGGTEAFF
TGTGCCAGTAGCCCAACCCCTCAGGGAGTCGGGGGCACTGAAGCTTTCTTT
>many|TRBJ2-1|TRBD2|TRBV5-1
CASSSGLAGHNEQFF
TGCGCCAGCAGCTCCGGACTAGCGGGCCACAATGAGCAGTTCTTC
>many|TRBJ2-6|TRBD1|TRBV30
CAWSVRGPKAGANVLTF
TGTGCCTGGAGTGTCAGGGGGCCTAAAGCTGGGGCCAACGTCCTGACTTTC
>many|TRBJ1-1|.|TRBV6-5
CASSYGLEGDAFF
TGTGCCAGCAGTTATGGTCTAGAAGGGGATGCTTTCTTT
>many|TRBJ1-1|.|TRBV28
CASSLSTGSLNTEAFF
TGTGCCAGCAGTTTATCTACAGGGTCCCTGAACACTGAAGCTTTCTTT
>many|TRBJ2-5|.|TRBV19
CASSMSIGQETQYF
TGTGCCAGTAGTATGAGCATTGGTCAAGAGACCCAGTACTTC
>many|TRBJ1-1|TRBD1|TRBV7-2
CASSARQGSTEAFF
TGTGCCAGCAGCGCACGACAGGGAAGCACTGAAGCTTTCTTT
>few|TRBJ2-5|TRBD2|TRBV27
CASGGGETQYF
TGTGCCAGCGGCGGGGGAGAGACCCAGTACTTC
>many|TRBJ2-6|.|TRBV6-1
CATTSGTLDVLTF
TGTGCCACCACTTCCGGGACACTTGACGTCCTGACTTTC
>many|TRBJ1-6|.|TRBV7-9
CASSLGGQSSNSPLHF
TGTGCCAGCAGCTTAGGAGGACAGTCGTCTAATTCACCCCTCCACTTT
>many|TRBJ2-1|.|TRBV4-1
CASSQGSSGSSYNEQFF
TGCGCCAGCAGCCAAGGCTCGAGCGGAAGCTCCTACAATGAGCAGTTCTTC
>many|TRBJ1-6|TRBD1|TRBV5-4
CASSLVTGPSSYNSPLHF
TGTGCCAGCAGCTTGGTGACAGGGCCTAGCTCCTATAATTCACCCCTCCACTTT
>many|TRBJ1-1|TRBD1|TRBV6-5
CASSYRGREAFF
TGTGCCAGCAGTTACAGGGGGCGTGAAGCTTTCTTT
>few|TRBJ2-2|TRBD2|TRBV9
CASRSGGHLTGELFF
TGTGCCAGCCGTAGCGGGGGGCACCTTACCGGGGAGCTGTTTTTT